The clone carrying this T cell receptor beta chain was recorded a few times. As yet, its antigen is unknown. TCRbeta library construction was performed incorporating unique molecular identifiers. TCRdb itself ran the PCR reads through MiXCR, one entry per CDR3 protein. The sample includes 500,000 to 650,000 distinct CDR3 sequences, roughly an eighth of them seen just once. The sample originates from a study of T-cell reconstitution after alpha-beta-depleted transplantation in children. Study-wide points: It was surviving recipient T cells and thymic progenitors that gave some patients high TCRbeta diversity at day 60. Reportedly, only several hundred clones from non-depleted graft cells drove alpha-beta T-cell counts at about two months. It was newly produced T cells that mostly accounted for T-cell counts and diversity one year after transplant.

The CDR3 sequence is 15 residues long. Between the trimmed V and J ends, which lost 7 bases and 9 bases, there was a span of 25 bases. The material was PBMCs, mostly from graft donor cells, obtained 180 days after TCRalphabeta/CD19-depleted stem cell transplant. The clonotype was recovered from a female patient aged 2-9 years who had a stem cell transplant for aplastic anemia, so the T cells may come from the graft donor. V and J are TRBV12-3 or TRBV12-4 and TRBJ2-7; TRBD1 or TRBD2 may be the D gene (5 bases each). CDR3 DNA: TGTGCCAGCAAGCTCCCCCGGGGCCCGGCGCTGGGGCAGTACGTC. It encodes CASKLPRGPALGQYV.